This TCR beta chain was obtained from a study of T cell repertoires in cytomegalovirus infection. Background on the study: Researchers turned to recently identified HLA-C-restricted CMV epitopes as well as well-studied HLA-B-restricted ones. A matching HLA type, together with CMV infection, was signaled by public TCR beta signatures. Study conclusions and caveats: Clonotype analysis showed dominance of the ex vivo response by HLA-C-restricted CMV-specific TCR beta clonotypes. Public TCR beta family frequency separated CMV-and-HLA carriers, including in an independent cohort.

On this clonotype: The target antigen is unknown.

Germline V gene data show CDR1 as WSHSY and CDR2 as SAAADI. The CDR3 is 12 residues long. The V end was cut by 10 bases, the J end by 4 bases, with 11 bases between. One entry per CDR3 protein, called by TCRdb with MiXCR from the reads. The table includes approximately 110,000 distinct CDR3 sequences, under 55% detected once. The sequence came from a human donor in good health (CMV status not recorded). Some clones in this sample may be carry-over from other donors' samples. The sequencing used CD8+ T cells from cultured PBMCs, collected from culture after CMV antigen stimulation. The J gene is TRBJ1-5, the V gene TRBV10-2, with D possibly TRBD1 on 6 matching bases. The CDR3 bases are TGCGCCACCAAGGGGGGAAATCAGCCCCAGCATTTT. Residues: CATKGGNQPQHF.